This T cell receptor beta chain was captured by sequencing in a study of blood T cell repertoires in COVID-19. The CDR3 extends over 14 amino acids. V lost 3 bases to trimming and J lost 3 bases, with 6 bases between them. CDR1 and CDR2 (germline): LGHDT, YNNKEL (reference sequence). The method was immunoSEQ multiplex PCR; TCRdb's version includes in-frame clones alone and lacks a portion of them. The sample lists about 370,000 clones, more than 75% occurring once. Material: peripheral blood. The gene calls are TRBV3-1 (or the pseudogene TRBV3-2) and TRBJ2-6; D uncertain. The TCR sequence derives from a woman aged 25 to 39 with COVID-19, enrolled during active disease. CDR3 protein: CASSQVSGANVLTF. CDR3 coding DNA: TGTGCCAGCAGCCAGGTTAGTGGGGCCAACGTCCTGACTTTC.